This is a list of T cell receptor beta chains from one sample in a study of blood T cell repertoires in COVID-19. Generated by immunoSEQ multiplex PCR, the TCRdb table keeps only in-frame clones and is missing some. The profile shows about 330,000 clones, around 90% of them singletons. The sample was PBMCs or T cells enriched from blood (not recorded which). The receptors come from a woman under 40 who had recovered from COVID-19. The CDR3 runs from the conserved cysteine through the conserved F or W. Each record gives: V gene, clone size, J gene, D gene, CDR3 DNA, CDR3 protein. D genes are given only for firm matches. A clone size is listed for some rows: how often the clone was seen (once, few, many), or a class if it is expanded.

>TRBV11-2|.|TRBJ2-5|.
TGTGCCAGCAGCTTTTCGGGGGAGACCCAGTACTTC
CASSFSGETQYF
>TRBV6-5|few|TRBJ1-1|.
TGTGCCAGCAGTTCCCATACCGGGAACACTGAAGCTTTCTTT
CASSSHTGNTEAFF
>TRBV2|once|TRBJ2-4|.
TGTGCCAGCAGTGAAGCGTGGAGGGCGGGCAAAAACATTCAGTACTTC
CASSEAWRAGKNIQYF
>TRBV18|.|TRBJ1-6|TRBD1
TGTGCCAGCTCCAGACAGGGTAGGTCACCCCTCCACTTT
CASSRQGRSPLHF
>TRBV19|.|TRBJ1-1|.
TGTGCCAGTAGTATAGCCGGGCGACAGTCGAACACTGAAGCTTTCTTT
CASSIAGRQSNTEAFF
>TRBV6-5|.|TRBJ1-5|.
TGTGCCAGCAGGGCGGGTAATAATCAGCCCCAGCATTTT
CASRAGNNQPQHF
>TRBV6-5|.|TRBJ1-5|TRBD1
TGTGCCAGCAGTTACTCCAGACAGGGGCGGCAGCCCCAGCATTTT
CASSYSRQGRQPQHF
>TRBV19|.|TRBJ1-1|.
TGTGCCAGTAGTATAGAAACAAACACTGAAGCTTTCTTT
CASSIETNTEAFF
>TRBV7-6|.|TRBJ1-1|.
TGTGCCAGCAGCTTAGATCCAGGGAACACTGAAGCTTTCTTT
CASSLDPGNTEAFF
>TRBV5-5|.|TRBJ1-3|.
TGTGCCAGCAGCTTGGTCCCCAGGGAGGACGGAAACACCATATATTTT
CASSLVPREDGNTIYF
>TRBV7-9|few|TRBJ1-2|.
TGTGCCAGCAGCTTAGGGGGAGTGGTAGCGGGCTACACCTTC
CASSLGGVVAGYTF
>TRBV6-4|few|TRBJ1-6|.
TGTGCCAGCAGTGCAGGGAAGGGGGATAATTCACCCCTCCACTTT
CASSAGKGDNSPLHF
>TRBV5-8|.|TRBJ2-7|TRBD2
TGTGCCAGCAGCCCCGGGGGGGCCCTCTCCTACGAGCAGTATTTC
CASSPGGALSYEQYF
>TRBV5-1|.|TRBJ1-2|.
TGCGCCAGCAGCGGGCCCGGGGGGAGGTATGGCTACACCTTC
CASSGPGGRYGYTF
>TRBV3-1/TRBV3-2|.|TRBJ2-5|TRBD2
TGTGCCAGCAGCCAAGATGTCCTAGCGGGGGTCCAAGAGACCCAGTACTTC
CASSQDVLAGVQETQYF
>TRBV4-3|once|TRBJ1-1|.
TGCGCCAGCAGCCAAGATAGCGGTGGACTGGGTGAAGCTTTCTTT
CASSQDSGGLGEAFF
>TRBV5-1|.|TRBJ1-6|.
TGCGCCAGCAGCCCAGGGGTCACGAATTCACCCCTCCACTTT
CASSPGVTNSPLHF
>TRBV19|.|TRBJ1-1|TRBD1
TGTGCCAGTACCACACAGGGGGGGAACACTGAAGCTTTCTTT
CASTTQGGNTEAFF
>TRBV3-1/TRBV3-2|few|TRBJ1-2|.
TGTGCCAGCAGCCCCGGGTCTTGGGACTATGGCTACACCTTC
CASSPGSWDYGYTF
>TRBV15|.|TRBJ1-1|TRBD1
TGTGCCACCAGCAGAGGGGACAGGGGGCGCGTGAGCACTGAAGCTTTCTTT
CATSRGDRGRVSTEAFF
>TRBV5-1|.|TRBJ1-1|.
TGCGCCAGCAGCGTACAGGGCAACACTGAAGCTTTCTTT
CASSVQGNTEAFF
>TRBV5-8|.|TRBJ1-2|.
TGTGCCAGCAGCTTGGGTATCAACTATGGCTACACCTTC
CASSLGINYGYTF
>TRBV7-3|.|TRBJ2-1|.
TGTGCCAGCAGCGCTGCGGCTAGCAGTTACAATGAGCAGTTCTTC
CASSAAASSYNEQFF
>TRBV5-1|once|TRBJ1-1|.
TGCGCCAGCAGCTTGGTCAGGTCAGGGGACACTGAAGCTTTCTTT
CASSLVRSGDTEAFF
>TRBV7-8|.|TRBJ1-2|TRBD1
TGTGCCAGCAGCTTAGCTCGTGGTGCAGGGGGCGCTTATGGCTACACCTTC
CASSLARGAGGAYGYTF
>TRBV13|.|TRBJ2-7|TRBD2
TGTGCCAGCAGCCTACGGACTAGCGGGGGGGTCTCCTACGAGCAGTACTTC
CASSLRTSGGVSYEQYF
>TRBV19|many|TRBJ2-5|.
TGTGCCAGTAGTAGGGACATAGAGACCCAGTACTTC
CASSRDIETQYF
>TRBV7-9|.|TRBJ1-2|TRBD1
TGTGCCAGCAGCTTAGAACAGGGGAGGGGCTACACCTTC
CASSLEQGRGYTF
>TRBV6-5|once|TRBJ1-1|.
TGTGCCATCGTCCCAGGGCCACCTATGAACACTGAAGCTTTCTTT
CAIVPGPPMNTEAFF
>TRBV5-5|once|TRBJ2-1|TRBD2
TGTGCCAGCAGCTTGGTAGCGGGGGGACCCTACAATGAGCAGTTCTTC
CASSLVAGGPYNEQFF
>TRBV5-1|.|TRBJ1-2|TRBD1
TGCGCCAGCAGCTTGTGGGACAGGGCGGACTATGGCTACACCTTC
CASSLWDRADYGYTF
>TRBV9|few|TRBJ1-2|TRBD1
TGTGCCAGCAGCGTAGGAGTGACACAGGGGAACTATGGCTACACCTTC
CASSVGVTQGNYGYTF
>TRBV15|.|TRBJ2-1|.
TGTGCCACCAGCAGAGCGTTCGAGGGTTGGTCCTACAATGAGCAGTTCTTC
CATSRAFEGWSYNEQFF